Presented here are 23 T cell receptor beta chains from one specimen sequenced in a study of CD8 T cells in Susac syndrome. With random hexamers, 0.5 to 1 ug RNA was reverse transcribed. TCRdb ran MiXCR on the immunoSEQ multiplex PCR reads and lists one entry per CDR3 protein. The sample lists about 120,000 distinct CDR3 sequences; just over 95% were seen once. The sample taken for sequencing was CD4+ T cells from PBMCs. The receptor set was obtained from a human donor with Susac syndrome.

V gene TRBV6-2 or TRBV6-3 combines with J gene TRBJ2-6, with unresolved D. The germline V gene encodes CDR1 MNHEY and CDR2 SVGEGT. This CDR3 region has 13 residues. V lost 4 bases and J lost 4, with 5 bases in between. The DNA of the CDR3 is TGTGCCAGCAGTTTCTCCGGGGCCAACGTCCTGACTTTC. Its translation is CASSFSGANVLTF.

The chain joins TRBV25-1 to TRBJ2-5, with a possible D match to TRBD2 (6 bases). Between the trimmed V and J ends, which lost 1 base and 5 bases, there was a span of 11 bases. The CDR3 loop spans 14 amino acids. CDR1 and CDR2 from the germline V gene are MGHDK and SYGVNS. CDR3: CASSEFAGRETQYF. CDR3 bases: TGTGCCAGCAGTGAATTTGCGGGGAGGGAGACCCAGTACTTC.

The V gene is TRBV5-1, the J gene TRBJ2-7; D is unresolved. Germline CDR1 is SGHRS and CDR2 is YFSETQ. V lost 4 bases and J lost 1, with 6 bases in between. This CDR3 is built from 12 residues. The DNA for the CDR3 is TGCGCCAGCAGCGTAGGGTCCTACGAGCAGTACTTC. As protein: CASSVGSYEQYF.

The chain carries TRBV5-1 and TRBJ1-2; TRBD1 matches 7 bases. Germline CDR1 and CDR2: SGHRS and YFSETQ. The V gene end was trimmed by 3 bases and the J gene end by 2 bases; junction bases not matched to a gene: 10. The CDR3 runs 16 residues. The CDR3 loop is CASSSGAGQANYGYTF. The CDR3 nucleotides read TGCGCCAGCAGCTCTGGAGCCGGACAGGCAAACTATGGCTACACCTTC.

V gene TRBV29-1 combines with J gene TRBJ2-1, with D uncertain. V was trimmed by 6 bases and J by 3 bases, leaving 12 bases between them. Germline loops: CDR1 SQVTM, CDR2 ANQGSEA. The CDR3 has 13 residues. In nucleotides, the CDR3 is TGCAGCGTATTACCGAACTTCTACAATGAGCAGTTCTTC. Encoded protein: CSVLPNFYNEQFF.

The chain couples TRBV12-3 or TRBV12-4 to TRBJ2-7; D perhaps matches TRBD1 (6 bases). The CDR3 has 15 residues. V was clipped by 6 bases and J by 0 bases, with 15 bases between them. This CDR3 is CASSPRDMSSYEQYF. The CDR3 coding sequence is TGTGCCAGCAGCCCCCGGGACATGAGCTCCTACGAGCAGTACTTC.

This sequence joins TRBV24-1 and TRBJ2-1, with 8 bases identical to TRBD1. CDR3 length: 18 residues. The germline V gene has CDR1 KGHDR and CDR2 SFDVKD. V shed 1 base and J 0 bases; nucleotides not matched to a gene: 7. CDR3: CATSDLQGGTSSYNEQFF. CDR3 DNA: TGTGCCACCAGTGATTTACAGGGGGGAACATCCTCCTACAATGAGCAGTTCTTC.

This chain links TRBV5-4 with TRBJ2-7, with 7 positions matching TRBD1. Germline-derived CDR1 and CDR2 are SGHNT and YYREEE (reference sequence). The V segment lost 0 bases and the J segment 2 bases; nucleotides outside the gene matches: 5. The CDR3 consists of 15 residues. CDR3 region: CASSLASGTAYEQYF. CDR3 bases: TGTGCCAGCAGCTTGGCCTCAGGGACAGCCTACGAGCAGTACTTC.

The chain joins TRBV9 to TRBJ1-1; D remains ambiguous. Trimming took 0 bases from V and 1 from J, leaving 10 bases between them. The CDR3 covers 15 residues. Looked up from germline, CDR1 is SGDLS and CDR2 is YYNGEE. The CDR3, as DNA: TGTGCCAGCAGCGTAGTTTCAGGCCAGAACACTGAAGCTTTCTTT. Translating gives CASSVVSGQNTEAFF.

The V gene is TRBV20-1, the J gene TRBJ1-1; D is unclear. Germline V gene lookup returns CDR1 DFQATT and CDR2 SNEGSKA (reference sequence). V was pared by 1 base and J by 1 base, with 16 bases between. The length of the CDR3 is 16 residues. This chain's CDR3 is CSARVPLKGSNTEAFF. The CDR3 DNA is TGCAGTGCTAGAGTTCCCTTAAAGGGTTCGAACACTGAAGCTTTCTTT.

The chain recombines TRBV10-3 with TRBJ1-2; D perhaps matches TRBD1 (6 bases). CDR1 ENHRY and CDR2 SYGVKD come from the germline V gene. V was trimmed by 3 bases and J by 7 bases, leaving 15 bases between them. The CDR3 sequence is 14 residues long. CDR3 sequence (DNA): TGTGCCATCAGTGACAAATCGTCAGGGGTTGGCTACACCTTC. Translation: CAISDKSSGVGYTF.

The chain has TRBV6-2 or TRBV6-3 and TRBJ2-3; 13 bases line up with TRBD2. Germline V gene sequence: CDR1 MNHEY, CDR2 SVGEGT. The CDR3 is 19 amino acids. The trim removed 4 bases at V and 3 bases at J, leaving 13 bases unmatched. CDR3 DNA: TGTGCCAGCAGTTCTCGACTAGCGGGAGGTCTGGGGGAAACAGATACGCAGTATTTT. Translated, it gives CASSSRLAGGLGETDTQYF.

V and J are TRBV7-9 and TRBJ2-7, with TRBD1 matching 10 bases. CDR3 length equals 16 residues. V shed 1 base and J 1 base; nucleotides not matched to a gene: 4. Germline CDR1 reads SEHNR; CDR2 reads FQNEAQ (reference sequence). CDR3 protein: CASSLVGTGASYEQYF. The CDR3 DNA reads TGTGCCAGCAGCTTAGTCGGGACAGGGGCGTCCTACGAGCAGTACTTC.

CDR3 in DNA: TGCAGTGCTAAGTTTACGGGACAAGAGACCCAGTACTTC. Amino acids: CSAKFTGQETQYF. J is TRBJ2-5 and V is TRBV20-1, with D possibly TRBD2 on 5 matching bases. Germline V CDR1 and CDR2: DFQATT, SNEGSKA (reference sequence). CDR3 length: 13 residues. The V end lost 4 bases, the J end lost 2 bases, and 11 bases lay between the germline ends.

This rearrangement joins TRBV18 to TRBJ2-1; 7 bases line up with TRBD1. The length of the CDR3 is 16 residues. Germline loops: CDR1 KGHSH, CDR2 LQKENI. The J segment lost 15 bases and the V segment lost 3 bases, leaving 20 bases of the junction unmatched. The CDR3 DNA follows: TGTGCCAGCTCACCCCCCAGGGGGTTAGGACCCCATATGGCGTTCTTC. Its translation: CASSPPRGLGPHMAFF.

The CDR3 DNA reads as TGTGCCAGCAGTTTGTCGGCGGCACGGGAAAAACTGTTTTTT. Its protein product is CASSLSAAREKLFF. This chain uses TRBV28 with TRBJ1-4; D is unresolved. Trimming shortened V by 3 bases and J by 8 bases, and 13 bases separated the two germline ends. The CDR3 has 14 residues. CDR1 and CDR2 (germline): MDHEN, SYDVKM.

The chain joins TRBV11-2 to TRBJ2-1, with TRBD2 matching over 13 bases. The trim removed 2 bases at V and 0 bases at J, leaving 7 bases unmatched. CDR1 is SGHAT, CDR2 FQNNGV, per germline. The CDR3 length is 19 residues. CDR3 amino acids: CASSLRGLAGTSSYNEQFF. The CDR3 DNA is TGTGCCAGCAGCTTACGGGGACTAGCGGGAACAAGCTCCTACAATGAGCAGTTCTTC. The complete variable domain, with remaining parts taken from reference TRBV11-2 and TRBJ2-1, reads EAGVAQSPRYKIIEKRQSVAFWCNPISGHATLYWYQQILGQGPKLLIQFQNNGVVDDSQLPKDRFSAERLKGVDSTLKIQPAKLEDSAVYLCASSLRGLAGTSSYNEQFFGPGTRLTVL.

The J gene is TRBJ1-2, the V gene TRBV27; D is unresolved. The ends were cut back, 4 bases at V and 6 bases at J, with 9 bases in the middle. There are 12 residues in the CDR3. Germline V gene sequence: CDR1 MNHEY, CDR2 SMNVEV (reference sequence). The CDR3 protein is CASSSAGNGYTF. The CDR3 region has the DNA TGTGCCAGCAGTTCGGCTGGGAATGGCTACACCTTC.

The chain is built from TRBV6-2 or TRBV6-3 and TRBJ2-3; D is undetermined. CDR1 MNHEY and CDR2 SVGEGT come from the germline V gene. Deletions cut 6 bases from V and 1 base from J, with 8 bases between. The CDR3 extends over 13 amino acids. This chain's CDR3 is CASRSTGTDTQYF. CDR3 nucleotide sequence: TGTGCCAGCAGATCAACAGGCACAGATACGCAGTATTTT.

The table lists this clonotype with a few counts. The gene calls are TRBV5-6 and TRBJ2-7; perhaps TRBD2 as D (6 bases). The CDR3 consists of 17 residues. Germline V gene data show CDR1 as SGHDT and CDR2 as YYEEEE. V lost 2 bases to trimming and J lost 3 bases, with 21 bases between them. The CDR3 sequence: CASSLPQPGAMLYEQYF. DNA for the CDR3: TGTGCCAGCAGCTTACCCCAACCGGGAGCCATGCTCTACGAGCAGTACTTC. Full variable domain (outside the CDR3, taken from reference TRBV5-6 and TRBJ2-7): DAGVTQSPTHLIKTRGQQVTLRCSPKSGHDTVSWYQQALGQGPQFIFQYYEEEERQRGNFPDRFSGHQFPNYSSELNVNALLLGDSALYLCASSLPQPGAMLYEQYFGPGTRLTVT.

The V and J genes are TRBV24-1 and TRBJ2-5; 7 bases are shared with TRBD1. Germline lookup yields CDR1 KGHDR and CDR2 SFDVKD. The CDR3 consists of 13 residues. J lost 1 base, V lost 9 bases, and 4 bases had no gene match. As DNA, the CDR3 is TGTGCCACCCAAGACAGGGCCCAAGAGACCCAGTACTTC. As protein: CATQDRAQETQYF.

The V and J genes are TRBV29-1 and TRBJ2-3, with a tentative D call TRBD1 (6 bases). V was clipped by 5 bases and J by 1 base, with 10 bases between them. CDR3 length: 13 amino acids. Germline-derived CDR1 and CDR2 are SQVTM and ANQGSEA. The CDR3 sequence is CSVRQAGTDTQYF. For the CDR3, the DNA is TGCAGCGTTCGACAGGCCGGCACAGATACGCAGTATTTT.

The genes are TRBV4-2 and TRBJ2-7; no clear D. Germline V gives CDR1 LGHNA, CDR2 YNFKEQ. The CDR3 has 12 amino acids. The V gene lost 4 bases and the J gene lost 7 bases, with 11 bases spanning the gap. The CDR3 region is CASSLTFGEQYF. In nucleotides, the CDR3 is TGTGCCAGCAGCCTTACCTTTGGGGAGCAGTACTTC.